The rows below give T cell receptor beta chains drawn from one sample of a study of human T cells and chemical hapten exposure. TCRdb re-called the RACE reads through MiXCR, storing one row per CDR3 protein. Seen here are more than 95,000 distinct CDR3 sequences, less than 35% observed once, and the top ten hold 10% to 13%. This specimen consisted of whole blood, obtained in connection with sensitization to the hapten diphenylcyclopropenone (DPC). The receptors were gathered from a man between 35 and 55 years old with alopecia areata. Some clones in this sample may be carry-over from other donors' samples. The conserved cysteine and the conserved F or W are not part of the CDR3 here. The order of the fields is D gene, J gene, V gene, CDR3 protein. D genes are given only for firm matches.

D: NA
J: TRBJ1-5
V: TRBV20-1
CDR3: SASRGAGNNQPQH

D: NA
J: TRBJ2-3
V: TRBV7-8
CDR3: ASSSQLTDTQY

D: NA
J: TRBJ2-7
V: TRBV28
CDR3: ASSSLAHHPVEQY

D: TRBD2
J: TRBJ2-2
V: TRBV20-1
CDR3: SATTGAGVVRGELF

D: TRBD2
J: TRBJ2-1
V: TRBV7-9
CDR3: ASSLWTSSNEQF

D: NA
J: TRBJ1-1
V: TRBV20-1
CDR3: SATGGWTEAF

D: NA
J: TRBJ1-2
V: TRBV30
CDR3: AWSRDRIYGYT

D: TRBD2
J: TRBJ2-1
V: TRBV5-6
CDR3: ASSPGSSGHLQF

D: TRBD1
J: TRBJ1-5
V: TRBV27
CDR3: ASSKTGDSNQPQH

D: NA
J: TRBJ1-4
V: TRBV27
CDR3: ASSPPGARGEKLF